These T cell receptor beta chains were read from a single sample in a study of tumor and adjacent non-tumor tissue in lung cancer. TCRdb itself ran the multiplex PCR reads through MiXCR, one entry per CDR3 protein. Among 100,000 to 150,000 distinct CDR3 sequences listed, 66% were seen once. Sequencing used lung tumor tissue. The receptors shown here come from a man between 25 and 39 years old with non-small cell lung cancer. Each CDR3 is given with its conserved first and last residue. The D gene is left open where the match is weak. The listing skips clone size in some rows; elsewhere it reads once, few, many or a size class.

J: TRBJ2-1; size: many; D: TRBD2; V: TRBV4-1; DNA: TGCGCCAGCAGCCAAGTGGACGGGGGGAGAAATGAGCAGTTCTTC; CDR3: CASSQVDGGRNEQFF
J: TRBJ2-1; size: NA; D: NA; V: TRBV5-1; DNA: TGCGCCAGCAGCTTGGCAGGGGTCTCTTACAATGAGCAGTTCTTC; CDR3: CASSLAGVSYNEQFF
J: TRBJ2-1; size: many; D: NA; V: TRBV6-2/TRBV6-3; DNA: TGTGCCAGCAGTCCCGGGACTTCCCTCCCCAATGAGCAGTTCTTC; CDR3: CASSPGTSLPNEQFF
J: TRBJ1-6; size: NA; D: NA; V: TRBV5-6; DNA: TGTGCCAGCAGCCTAGAAGGTGGGACCTATAATTCACCCCTCCACTTT; CDR3: CASSLEGGTYNSPLHF
J: TRBJ1-5; size: NA; D: NA; V: TRBV6-6; DNA: TGTGCCAGCAGCTCTAGGGGCGACACGGTAAGCAATCAGCCCCAGCATTTT; CDR3: CASSSRGDTVSNQPQHF
J: TRBJ2-2; size: NA; D: TRBD2; V: TRBV6-5; DNA: TGTGCCAGCAGTTTTAGCGGGGGGGGCACCGGGGAGCTGTTTTTT; CDR3: CASSFSGGGTGELFF
J: TRBJ2-4; size: NA; D: NA; V: TRBV20-1; DNA: TGCAGTGCCCCAGAGGGGGGAGGCAACATTCCGTATTTC; CDR3: CSAPEGGGNIPYF
J: TRBJ2-5; size: NA; D: TRBD1; V: TRBV4-1; DNA: TGCGCCAGCAGCCAAGTTTTGGGGGTGACAGGGACCCAGCACTTC; CDR3: CASSQVLGVTGTQHF
J: TRBJ2-5; size: many; D: NA; V: TRBV11-3; DNA: TGTGCCAGCAGCTTAGAGGCACAAGGGACCCAGTACTTC; CDR3: CASSLEAQGTQYF
J: TRBJ1-1; size: NA; D: NA; V: TRBV11-1; DNA: TGTGCCAGCAGCTCTGGGTCAGGGGAAGGTACTGAAGCTTTCTTT; CDR3: CASSSGSGEGTEAFF
J: TRBJ2-7; size: NA; D: NA; V: TRBV24-1; DNA: TGTGCCACCAGCAGCACTATTAGGGACGAGCAGTACTTC; CDR3: CATSSTIRDEQYF
J: TRBJ2-3; size: NA; D: TRBD2; V: TRBV28; DNA: TGTACCAGCAGACCCATAGCGGGGGGGCGCACAGATACGCAGTATTTT; CDR3: CTSRPIAGGRTDTQYF
J: TRBJ2-1; size: NA; D: NA; V: TRBV6-2/TRBV6-3; DNA: TGTGCCAGCAGCCGTCTTTTGGGGGGTGACAATGAGCAGTTCTTC; CDR3: CASSRLLGGDNEQFF
J: TRBJ1-2; size: many; D: TRBD1; V: TRBV29-1; DNA: TGCAGCGTTTCGACAGGGTATGGAGGCTACACCTTC; CDR3: CSVSTGYGGYTF
J: TRBJ1-6; size: NA; D: NA; V: TRBV12-3/TRBV12-4; DNA: TGTGCCAGCAGTTCAGATGGGGGGGCTTCACCCCTCCACTTT; CDR3: CASSSDGGASPLHF
J: TRBJ2-3; size: NA; D: TRBD1; V: TRBV10-3; DNA: TGTGCCACCAGTGAGGGGGGACAGGGATCGGATACGCAGTATTTT; CDR3: CATSEGGQGSDTQYF
J: TRBJ2-5; size: NA; D: NA; V: TRBV20-1; DNA: TGCAGTGCCAAGTTAGTCCCTGGCGAGACCCAGTACTTT; CDR3: CSAKLVPGETQYF
J: TRBJ2-1; size: NA; D: TRBD2; V: TRBV11-2; DNA: TGTGCCTGTAGCGGGAGAAATGAAGAGTTCTTC; CDR3: CACSGRNEEFF
J: TRBJ2-6; size: NA; D: TRBD1; V: TRBV4-1; DNA: TGCGCCAGCAGCCAAGAACCACAGGGGTCTGGGACCAACGTCCTGACTTTC; CDR3: CASSQEPQGSGTNVLTF
J: TRBJ1-5; size: NA; D: TRBD1; V: TRBV6-5; DNA: TGTGCCGGTTGCAGGGACAGTGGGCAGCCCCAGCATTTT; CDR3: CAGCRDSGQPQHF
J: TRBJ2-5; size: NA; D: NA; V: TRBV29-1; DNA: TGCAGCGTTCTAAAAGGAACAGGGCCACGAGAGACCCAGTACTTC; CDR3: CSVLKGTGPRETQYF
J: TRBJ1-1; size: few; D: NA; V: TRBV29-1; DNA: TGCAGCGTTGAAGACCGGGGTAGAAGTGAAGCTTCCTTT; CDR3: CSVEDRGRSEASF
J: TRBJ1-1; size: NA; D: NA; V: TRBV12-3/TRBV12-4; DNA: TGTGCCAGCAGTCCAGCGGGGACTGAAGCTTTCTTT; CDR3: CASSPAGTEAFF
J: TRBJ2-5; size: NA; D: NA; V: TRBV14; DNA: TGTGCCAGCAGCCAAGCAGAGACCCAGTACTTC; CDR3: CASSQAETQYF
J: TRBJ1-5; size: NA; D: NA; V: TRBV20-1; DNA: TGCAGTGGGACAATAGGCGGTCAATGGCATTTT; CDR3: CSGTIGGQWHF
J: TRBJ2-7; size: once; D: TRBD2; V: TRBV10-2; DNA: TGCGCCAGCAGTGAGTCTGATAGCGGGGTCCCGGGGCAGTACTTC; CDR3: CASSESDSGVPGQYF
J: TRBJ1-1; size: few; D: NA; V: TRBV2; DNA: TGTGCCAGCGGAAAGCAGATGAACACTGAAGCTTTCTTT; CDR3: CASGKQMNTEAFF
J: TRBJ2-2; size: few; D: NA; V: TRBV11-3; DNA: TGTACCAGCAGCTTGAGAGTCGGGACCTTTCGAACCGGGGAGCTGTTTTTT; CDR3: CTSSLRVGTFRTGELFF
J: TRBJ1-4; size: many; D: TRBD1; V: TRBV10-3; DNA: TGTGCCATCAGCGACACAGGGGGCGGTAATGAAAAACTGTTTTTT; CDR3: CAISDTGGGNEKLFF
J: TRBJ2-1; size: many; D: TRBD2; V: TRBV11-2; DNA: TGTGCCAGCAAACCCTTCGGGGGGAGCTCCTACAATGAGCAGTTCTTC; CDR3: CASKPFGGSSYNEQFF
J: TRBJ2-7; size: few; D: NA; V: TRBV6-5; DNA: TGTGCCAGCAGTTACTCGAGGGGGTACGGGCAGTACTTC; CDR3: CASSYSRGYGQYF
J: TRBJ1-3; size: NA; D: TRBD1; V: TRBV20-1; DNA: TGCAGTACTAGGACAGGAGCAGGAAACACCATATATTTT; CDR3: CSTRTGAGNTIYF
J: TRBJ1-5; size: NA; D: NA; V: TRBV20-1; DNA: TGCAGTGCGGGGAATCAGCCCCTGCATTTT; CDR3: CSAGNQPLHF
J: TRBJ2-1; size: NA; D: NA; V: TRBV24-1; DNA: TGTGCCACCAGCCACCACGGCTCCGCGGGCCCTCCCTCCTACAATGAGCAGTTCTTC; CDR3: CATSHHGSAGPPSYNEQFF
J: TRBJ2-7; size: many; D: NA; V: TRBV6-5; DNA: TGTGCCACCCGTAGGGTCAGGGACTACGAGCAGTACTTC; CDR3: CATRRVRDYEQYF
J: TRBJ1-4; size: NA; D: NA; V: TRBV7-9; DNA: TGTGCCAGCAGCTTTCGGGTCCCCGAAAAACTGTTTTTT; CDR3: CASSFRVPEKLFF
J: TRBJ2-3; size: medium-sized; D: NA; V: TRBV4-1; DNA: TGCGCCAGCAGCCAAGATCGGAGGGGTGCAGATACGCAGTATTTT; CDR3: CASSQDRRGADTQYF
J: TRBJ2-3; size: many; D: NA; V: TRBV2; DNA: TGTGCCACCCGGACGGACCCGAGCACAGATACGCAGTATTTT; CDR3: CATRTDPSTDTQYF
J: TRBJ2-1; size: many; D: TRBD2; V: TRBV6-2/TRBV6-3; DNA: TGTGCCAGCAGTTCTAGCGGGCGTTACAATGAGCAGTTCTTC; CDR3: CASSSSGRYNEQFF
J: TRBJ2-2; size: many; D: TRBD2; V: TRBV11-3; DNA: TGTGCCAGCAGCCCCCCGAGCGGGGGGGCGAGCGGGGAGCTGTTTTTT; CDR3: CASSPPSGGASGELFF
J: TRBJ2-7; size: NA; D: NA; V: TRBV5-1; DNA: TGCGCCAGCAGCTTAGGTACGGTCGGGGACGAGCAGTACTTC; CDR3: CASSLGTVGDEQYF
J: TRBJ1-2; size: NA; D: NA; V: TRBV11-2; DNA: TGTGCCAGCAGCCCCCCCGATATGGCCCCTCCCCTCGGCTACACCTTC; CDR3: CASSPPDMAPPLGYTF
J: TRBJ2-1; size: NA; D: NA; V: TRBV11-2; DNA: TGTACCAGCGGCTTTATTGCAGGAGGGAATAATGAGCAGTTCTTC; CDR3: CTSGFIAGGNNEQFF
J: TRBJ2-7; size: NA; D: NA; V: TRBV5-6; DNA: TGTGCCAGCAGCTTGCCCAAGGAGGGGGCCTACGAGGAGTACTTC; CDR3: CASSLPKEGAYEEYF
J: TRBJ2-5; size: NA; D: TRBD2; V: TRBV4-1; DNA: TGCGCCAGCTACCAAGATGGGGGGCTAGCGGGAGGTGCGGAGACCCAGTACTTC; CDR3: CASYQDGGLAGGAETQYF
J: TRBJ2-1; size: NA; D: TRBD2; V: TRBV11-2; DNA: TGTGCCAGCAGCTTAGAGGGTAGCGGGGGGTTTTACAAAGAGCTGTTCTTC; CDR3: CASSLEGSGGFYKELFF
J: TRBJ2-7; size: NA; D: TRBD2; V: TRBV9; DNA: TGTGCCAGCAGCGTAGTTTCCAGCGGGGGTTTGGACGAGCAGTACTTC; CDR3: CASSVVSSGGLDEQYF
J: TRBJ2-7; size: NA; D: NA; V: TRBV18; DNA: TGTGCCAGCTCACCACCGTCGGGGCGCGAGCAGTACTTC; CDR3: CASSPPSGREQYF
J: TRBJ2-1; size: NA; D: TRBD2; V: TRBV20-1; DNA: TGCAGAGCTAACGGGCAGGGATCGGGCGGGGGGCAGTTCTTC; CDR3: CRANGQGSGGGQFF
J: TRBJ2-1; size: many; D: NA; V: TRBV6-5; DNA: TGTGCCAGCAGTTACGGCGGGACACGCGGTCTTTACAATGAGCAGTTCTTC; CDR3: CASSYGGTRGLYNEQFF
J: TRBJ2-3; size: NA; D: TRBD2; V: TRBV5-4; DNA: TGTGCCAGCAACGTAGCGGGTCATACGCAGTATTTT; CDR3: CASNVAGHTQYF
J: TRBJ2-7; size: NA; D: NA; V: TRBV24-1; DNA: TGTGCCACCAGTGATACCTCCCGGGTCATGGGCTACGAGCAGTATTTC; CDR3: CATSDTSRVMGYEQYF
J: TRBJ2-1; size: many; D: TRBD2; V: TRBV29-1; DNA: TGCAGCGTTGAACGGGGAGGGACTAGCGGGACTGGGGAGCAGTTCTTC; CDR3: CSVERGGTSGTGEQFF
J: TRBJ2-7; size: medium-sized; D: TRBD1; V: TRBV11-1; DNA: TGTGCCAGCAGCTTGGACAGGACTCGTAGTGAGCAGTACTTC; CDR3: CASSLDRTRSEQYF